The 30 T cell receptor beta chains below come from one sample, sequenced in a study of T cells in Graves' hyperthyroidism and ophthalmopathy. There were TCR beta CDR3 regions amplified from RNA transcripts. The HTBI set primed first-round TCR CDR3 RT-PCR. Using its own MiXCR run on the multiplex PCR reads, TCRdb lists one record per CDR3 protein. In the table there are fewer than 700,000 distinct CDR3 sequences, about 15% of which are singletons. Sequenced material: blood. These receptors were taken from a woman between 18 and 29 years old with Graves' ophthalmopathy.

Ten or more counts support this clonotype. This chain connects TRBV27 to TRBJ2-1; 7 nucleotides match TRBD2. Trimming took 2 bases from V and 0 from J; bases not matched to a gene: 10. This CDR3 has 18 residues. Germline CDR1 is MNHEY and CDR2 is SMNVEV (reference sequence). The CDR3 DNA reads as TGTGCCAGCAGTTTAACTCATTGGCGGGGGAGCTCCTACAATGAGCAGTTCTTC. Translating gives CASSLTHWRGSSYNEQFF.

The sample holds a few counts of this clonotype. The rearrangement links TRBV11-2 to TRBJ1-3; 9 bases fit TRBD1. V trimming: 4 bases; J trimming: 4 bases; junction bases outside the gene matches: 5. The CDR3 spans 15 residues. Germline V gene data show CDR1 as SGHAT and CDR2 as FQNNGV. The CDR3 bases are TGTGCCAGCAGCTCCCGGGGGACAGGGGGAAACACCATATATTTT. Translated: CASSSRGTGGNTIYF.

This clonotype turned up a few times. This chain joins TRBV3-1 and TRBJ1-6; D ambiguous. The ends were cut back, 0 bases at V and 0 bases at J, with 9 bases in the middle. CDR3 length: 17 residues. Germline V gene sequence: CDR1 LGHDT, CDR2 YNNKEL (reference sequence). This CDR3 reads CASSQETVYSYNSPLHF. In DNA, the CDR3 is TGTGCCAGCAGCCAAGAGACGGTTTACTCCTATAATTCACCCCTCCACTTT.

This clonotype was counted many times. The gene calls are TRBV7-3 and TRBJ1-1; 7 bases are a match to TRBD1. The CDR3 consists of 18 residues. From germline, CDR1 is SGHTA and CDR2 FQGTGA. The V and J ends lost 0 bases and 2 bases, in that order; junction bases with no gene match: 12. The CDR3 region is CASSLTKTGPIPNTEAFF. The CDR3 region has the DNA TGTGCCAGCAGCTTAACGAAGACAGGGCCCATACCCAACACTGAAGCTTTCTTT.

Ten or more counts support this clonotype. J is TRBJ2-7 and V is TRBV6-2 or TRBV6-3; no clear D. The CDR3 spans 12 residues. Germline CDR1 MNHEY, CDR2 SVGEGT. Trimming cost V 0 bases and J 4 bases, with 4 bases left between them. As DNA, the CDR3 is TGTGCCAGCAGTTACTCGGAGTACGAGCAGTACTTC. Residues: CASSYSEYEQYF.

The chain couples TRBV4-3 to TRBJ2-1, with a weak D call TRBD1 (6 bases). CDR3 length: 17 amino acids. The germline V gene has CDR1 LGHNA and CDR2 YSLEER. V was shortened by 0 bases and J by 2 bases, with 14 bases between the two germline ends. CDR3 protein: CASSQDRERTAYNEQFF. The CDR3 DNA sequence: TGCGCCAGCAGCCAAGATCGAGAGAGGACAGCCTACAATGAGCAGTTCTTC.

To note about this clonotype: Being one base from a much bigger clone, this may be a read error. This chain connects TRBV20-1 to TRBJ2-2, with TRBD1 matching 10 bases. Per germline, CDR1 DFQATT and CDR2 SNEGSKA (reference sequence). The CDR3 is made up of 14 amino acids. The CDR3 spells CSVAGQGNTGELSF. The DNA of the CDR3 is TGCAGTGTTGCGGGACAGGGGAACACCGGGGAGCTGTCTTTT.

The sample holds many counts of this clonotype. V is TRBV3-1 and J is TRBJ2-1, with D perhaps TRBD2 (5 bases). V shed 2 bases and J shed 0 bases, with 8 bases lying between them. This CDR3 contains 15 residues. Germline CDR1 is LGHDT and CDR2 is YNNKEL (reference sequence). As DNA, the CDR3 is TGTGCCAGCAGCCAAAGCGGAATCTCCTACAATGAGCAGTTCTTC. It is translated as CASSQSGISYNEQFF.

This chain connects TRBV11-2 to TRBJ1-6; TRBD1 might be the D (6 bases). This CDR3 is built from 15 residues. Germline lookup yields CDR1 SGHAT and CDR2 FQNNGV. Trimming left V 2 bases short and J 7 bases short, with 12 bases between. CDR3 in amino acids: CASSLYRVKNSPLHF. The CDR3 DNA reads TGTGCCAGCAGCTTATACAGGGTAAAGAATTCACCCCTCCACTTT.

CDR3 loop: CASSQPTGIRNTIYF. The CDR3 nucleotides read TGCGCCAGCAGCCAACCGACAGGGATCCGAAACACCATATATTTT. The chain joins TRBV4-1 to TRBJ1-3; TRBD1 aligns across 7 bases. The CDR3 is 15 amino acids. Germline CDR1 reads MGHRA; CDR2 reads YSYEKL. The V segment lost 2 bases and the J segment 5 bases; nucleotides outside the gene matches: 6.

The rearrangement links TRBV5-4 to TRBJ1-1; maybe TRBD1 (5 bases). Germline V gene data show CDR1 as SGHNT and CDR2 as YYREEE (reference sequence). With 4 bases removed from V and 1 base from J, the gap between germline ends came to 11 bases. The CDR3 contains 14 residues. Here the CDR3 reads CASSVDSRNTEAFF. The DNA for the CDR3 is TGTGCCAGCAGCGTTGACAGCCGGAACACTGAAGCTTTCTTT.

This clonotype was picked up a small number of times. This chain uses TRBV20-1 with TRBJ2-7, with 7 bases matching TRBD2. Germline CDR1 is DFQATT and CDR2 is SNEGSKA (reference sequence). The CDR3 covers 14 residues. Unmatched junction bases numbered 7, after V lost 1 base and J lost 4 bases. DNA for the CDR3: TGCAGTGCTAGAGCCCCCCAGGGACTATACGAGCAGTACTTC. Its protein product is CSARAPQGLYEQYF.

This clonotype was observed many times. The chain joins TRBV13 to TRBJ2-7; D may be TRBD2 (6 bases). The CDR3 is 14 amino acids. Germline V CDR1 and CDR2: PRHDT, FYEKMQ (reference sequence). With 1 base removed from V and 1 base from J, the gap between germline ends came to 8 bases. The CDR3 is CASSLAGRSYEQYF. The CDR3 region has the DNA TGTGCCAGCAGCTTAGCAGGGAGGTCCTACGAGCAGTACTTC. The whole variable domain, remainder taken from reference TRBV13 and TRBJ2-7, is AAGVIQSPRHLIKEKRETATLKCYPIPRHDTVYWYQQGPGQDPQFLISFYEKMQSDKGSIPDRFSAQQFSDYHSELNMSSLELGDSALYFCASSLAGRSYEQYFGPGTRLTVT.

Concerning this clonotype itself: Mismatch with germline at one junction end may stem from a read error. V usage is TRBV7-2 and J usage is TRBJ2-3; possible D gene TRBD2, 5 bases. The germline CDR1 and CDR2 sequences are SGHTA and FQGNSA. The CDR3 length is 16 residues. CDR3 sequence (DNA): TGCGCCAGCAGCCGCAGCGGCCCCGAAGGGCAAGATACGCAGTATTTT. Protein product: CASSRSGPEGQDTQYF.

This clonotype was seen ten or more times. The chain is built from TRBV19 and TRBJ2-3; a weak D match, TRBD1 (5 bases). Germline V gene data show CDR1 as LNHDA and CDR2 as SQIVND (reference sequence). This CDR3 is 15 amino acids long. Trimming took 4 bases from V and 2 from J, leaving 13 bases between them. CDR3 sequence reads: CASSTLDSYTDTQYF. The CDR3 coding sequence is TGTGCCAGTAGTACACTCGACAGCTACACAGATACGCAGTATTTT.

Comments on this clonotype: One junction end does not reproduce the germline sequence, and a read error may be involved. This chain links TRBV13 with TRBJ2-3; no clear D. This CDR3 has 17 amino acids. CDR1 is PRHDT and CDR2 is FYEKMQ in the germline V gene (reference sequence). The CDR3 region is CASSVGPTKPSTDTQYF. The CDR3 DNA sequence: TGTGCCAGCAGCGTAGGGCCTACCAAGCCTAGCACAGATACGCAGTATTTT.

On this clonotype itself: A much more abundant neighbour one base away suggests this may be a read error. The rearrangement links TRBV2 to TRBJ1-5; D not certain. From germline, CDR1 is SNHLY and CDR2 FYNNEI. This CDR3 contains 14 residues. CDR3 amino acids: CAGSEAVGNQPQHF. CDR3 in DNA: TGTGCCGGCAGTGAAGCTGTGGGGAATCAGCCCCAGCATTTT.

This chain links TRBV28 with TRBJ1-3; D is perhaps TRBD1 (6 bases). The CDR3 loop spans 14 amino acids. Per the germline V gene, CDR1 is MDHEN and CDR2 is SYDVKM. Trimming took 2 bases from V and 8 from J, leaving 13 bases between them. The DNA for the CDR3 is TGTGCCAGCAGTTTACGCAGGGGAGCGGACACCATATATTTT. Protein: CASSLRRGADTIYF.

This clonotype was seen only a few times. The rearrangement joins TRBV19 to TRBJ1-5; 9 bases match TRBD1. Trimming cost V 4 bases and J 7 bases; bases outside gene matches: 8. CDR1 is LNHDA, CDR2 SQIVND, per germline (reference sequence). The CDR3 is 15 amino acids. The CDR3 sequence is CASSTGTGSRQPQHF. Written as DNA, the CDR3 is TGTGCCAGTAGTACCGGGACAGGGTCTCGGCAGCCCCAGCATTTT.

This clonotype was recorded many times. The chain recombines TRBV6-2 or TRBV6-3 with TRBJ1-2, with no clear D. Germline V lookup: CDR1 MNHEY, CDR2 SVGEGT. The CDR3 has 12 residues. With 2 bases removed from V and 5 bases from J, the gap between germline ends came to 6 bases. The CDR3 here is CASSYGRYGYTF. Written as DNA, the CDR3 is TGTGCCAGCAGTTACGGGCGTTATGGCTACACCTTC.

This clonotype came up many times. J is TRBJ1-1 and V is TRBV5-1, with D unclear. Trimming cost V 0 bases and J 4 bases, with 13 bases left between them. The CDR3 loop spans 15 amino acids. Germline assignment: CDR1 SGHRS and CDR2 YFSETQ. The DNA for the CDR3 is TGCGCCAGCAGCTTGGTTACTGCCGGGAGCACTGAAGCTTTCTTT. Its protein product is CASSLVTAGSTEAFF.

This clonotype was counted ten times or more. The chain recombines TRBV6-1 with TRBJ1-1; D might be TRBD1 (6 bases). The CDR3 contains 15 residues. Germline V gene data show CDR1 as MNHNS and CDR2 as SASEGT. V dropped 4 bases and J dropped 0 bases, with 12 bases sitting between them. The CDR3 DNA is TGTGCCAGCAGTGTCGATACAGGGCTGAACACTGAAGCTTTCTTT. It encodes CASSVDTGLNTEAFF.

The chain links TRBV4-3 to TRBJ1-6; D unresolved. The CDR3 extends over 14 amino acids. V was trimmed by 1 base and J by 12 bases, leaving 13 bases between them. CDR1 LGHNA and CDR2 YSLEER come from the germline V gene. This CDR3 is CASSQGISSLPLHF. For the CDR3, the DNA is TGCGCCAGCAGCCAAGGAATCAGTAGTCTACCCCTCCACTTT.

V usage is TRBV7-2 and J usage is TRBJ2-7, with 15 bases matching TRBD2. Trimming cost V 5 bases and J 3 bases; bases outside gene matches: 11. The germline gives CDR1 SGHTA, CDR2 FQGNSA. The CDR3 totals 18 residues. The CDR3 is CASSLGLAGGGGVYEQYF. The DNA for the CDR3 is TGTGCCAGCAGCCTGGGACTAGCGGGAGGAGGAGGGGTCTACGAGCAGTACTTC.

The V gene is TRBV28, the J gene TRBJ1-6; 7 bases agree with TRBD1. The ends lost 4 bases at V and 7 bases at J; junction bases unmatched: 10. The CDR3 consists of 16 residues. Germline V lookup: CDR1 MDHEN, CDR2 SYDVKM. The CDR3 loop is CASSSPGQITNSPLHF. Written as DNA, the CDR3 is TGTGCCAGCAGTTCCCCGGGACAGATAACAAATTCACCCCTCCACTTT. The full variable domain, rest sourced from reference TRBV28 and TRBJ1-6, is DVKVTQSSRYLVKRTGEKVFLECVQDMDHENMFWYRQDPGLGLRLIYFSYDVKMKEKGDIPEGYSVSREKKERFSLILESASTNQTSMYLCASSSPGQITNSPLHFGNGTRLTVT.

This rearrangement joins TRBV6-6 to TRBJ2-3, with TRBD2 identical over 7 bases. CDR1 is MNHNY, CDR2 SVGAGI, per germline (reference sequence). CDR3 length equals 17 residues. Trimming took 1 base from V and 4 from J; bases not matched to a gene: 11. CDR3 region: CASSYFEAGELADTQYF. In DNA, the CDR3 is TGTGCCAGCAGTTACTTTGAGGCGGGGGAATTGGCAGATACGCAGTATTTT.

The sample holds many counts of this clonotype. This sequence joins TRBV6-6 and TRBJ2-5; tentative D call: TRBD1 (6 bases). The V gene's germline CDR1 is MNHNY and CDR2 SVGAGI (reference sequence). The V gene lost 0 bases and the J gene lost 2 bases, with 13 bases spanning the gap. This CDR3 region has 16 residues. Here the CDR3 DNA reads TGTGCCAGCAGTTACTCGTGGACAGATCTTCAAGAGACCCAGTACTTC. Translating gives CASSYSWTDLQETQYF.

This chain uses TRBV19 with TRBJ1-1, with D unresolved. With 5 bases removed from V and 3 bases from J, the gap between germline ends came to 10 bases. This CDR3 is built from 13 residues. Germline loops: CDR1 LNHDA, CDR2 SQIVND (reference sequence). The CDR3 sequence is CASSPMGDTEAFF. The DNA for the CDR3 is TGTGCCAGTAGTCCCATGGGTGACACTGAAGCTTTCTTT. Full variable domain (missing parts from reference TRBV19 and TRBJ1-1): DGGITQSPKYLFRKEGQNVTLSCEQNLNHDAMYWYRQDPGQGLRLIYYSQIVNDFQKGDIAEGYSVSREKKESFPLTVTSAQKNPTAFYLCASSPMGDTEAFFGQGTRLTVV.

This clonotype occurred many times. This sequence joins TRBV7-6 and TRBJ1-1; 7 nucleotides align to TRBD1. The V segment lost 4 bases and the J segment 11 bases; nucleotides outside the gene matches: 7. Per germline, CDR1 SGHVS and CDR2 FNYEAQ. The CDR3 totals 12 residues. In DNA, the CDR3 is TGTGCCAGCAGCTCTCCGACAGGGCAGGCTTTCTTT. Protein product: CASSSPTGQAFF.

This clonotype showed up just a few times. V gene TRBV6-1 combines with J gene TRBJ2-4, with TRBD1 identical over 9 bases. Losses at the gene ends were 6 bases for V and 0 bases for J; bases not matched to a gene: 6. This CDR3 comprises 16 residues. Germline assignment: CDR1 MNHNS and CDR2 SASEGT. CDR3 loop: CASRLRDRVAKNIQYF. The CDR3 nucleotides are TGTGCCAGCAGACTCCGGGACAGGGTAGCCAAAAACATTCAGTACTTC.